Listed below are T cell receptor beta chains from one sample, sequenced in a study of cytomegalovirus exposure and HLA in healthy donors. Sequenced by immunoSEQ multiplex PCR; TCRdb stores in-frame clones only, minus some. There are some 99,000 clones in the sample; roughly three quarters occur only once, and around 7.2% lies in the top ten. The sequenced sample was PBMCs. These receptors were collected from a female donor in good health and CMV-seronegative. The CDR3 runs from the conserved cysteine through the conserved F or W. The order of the fields is clone size, J gene, D gene, V gene, CDR3 protein, CDR3 DNA. D genes are given only for firm matches. For some rows the clone size is stated as once, few or many, or as a class when expanded; others skip it.

size: few
J: TRBJ2-7
D: -
V: TRBV7-9
CDR3: CSSSSDSWTATRLYEQYF
DNA: TGTTCCAGCAGCTCAGACTCCTGGACAGCCACGCGCCTCTACGAGCAGTACTTC

size: few
J: TRBJ1-1
D: TRBD1
V: TRBV9
CDR3: CASSVVTGDEAFF
DNA: TGTGCCAGCAGCGTAGTGACAGGGGATGAAGCTTTCTTT

size: -
J: TRBJ1-2
D: -
V: TRBV29-1
CDR3: CSVEIEVGLGYTF
DNA: TGCAGCGTTGAAATCGAGGTGGGTCTTGGCTACACCTTC

size: -
J: TRBJ2-2
D: TRBD2
V: TRBV5-4
CDR3: CASSLGSSGTGELFF
DNA: TGTGCCAGCAGCTTGGGATCTAGCGGTACCGGGGAGCTGTTTTTT

size: few
J: TRBJ2-1
D: TRBD2
V: TRBV7-6
CDR3: CASSSLGGVPYNEQFF
DNA: TGTGCCAGCAGCTCCTTGGGGGGGGTCCCCTACAATGAGCAGTTCTTC

size: few
J: TRBJ2-7
D: -
V: TRBV5-1
CDR3: CASRREVASYEQYF
DNA: TGCGCCAGCAGGAGGGAAGTTGCTTCCTACGAGCAGTACTTC

size: -
J: TRBJ1-4
D: -
V: TRBV9
CDR3: CASSAGYNEKLFF
DNA: TGTGCCAGCAGCGCAGGGTATAATGAAAAACTGTTTTTT

size: few
J: TRBJ2-2
D: TRBD2
V: TRBV6-1
CDR3: CASSPSGETGELFF
DNA: TGTGCCAGCAGTCCTAGCGGAGAGACCGGGGAGCTGTTTTTT

size: -
J: TRBJ1-1
D: -
V: TRBV9
CDR3: CASSVVPDPNTEAFF
DNA: TGTGCCAGCAGCGTAGTTCCAGATCCGAACACTGAAGCTTTCTTT

size: -
J: TRBJ1-2
D: -
V: TRBV11-2
CDR3: CASSPGGGNYGYTF
DNA: TGTGCCAGCAGCCCGGGAGGGGGAAACTATGGCTACACCTTC

size: -
J: TRBJ1-1
D: -
V: TRBV6-6
CDR3: CASSFLSTEAFF
DNA: TGTGCCAGCAGTTTTCTCAGCACTGAAGCTTTCTTT

size: -
J: TRBJ1-5
D: -
V: TRBV4-2
CDR3: CASSQDEGQPQHF
DNA: TGTGCCAGCAGCCAAGATGAGGGCCAGCCCCAGCATTTT

size: -
J: TRBJ2-3
D: TRBD1
V: TRBV7-2
CDR3: CASSLAGDRVDTQYF
DNA: TGTGCCAGCAGCTTAGCTGGTGACAGGGTTGATACGCAGTATTTT

size: -
J: TRBJ1-1
D: -
V: TRBV4-2
CDR3: CASSPRGGDTEAFF
DNA: TGTGCCAGCAGCCCACGGGGGGGGGACACTGAAGCTTTCTTT

size: -
J: TRBJ2-5
D: -
V: TRBV6-5
CDR3: CASRRRPQETQYF
DNA: TGTGCCAGCAGGCGGAGGCCCCAAGAGACCCAGTACTTC

size: -
J: TRBJ2-7
D: TRBD1
V: TRBV6-5
CDR3: CASSRQGSYEQYF
DNA: TGTGCCAGCAGTCGACAGGGTTCCTACGAGCAGTACTTC

size: -
J: TRBJ1-1
D: -
V: TRBV19
CDR3: CASSTSRVNTEAFF
DNA: TGTGCCAGTAGTACCTCCAGGGTCAACACTGAAGCTTTCTTT

size: -
J: TRBJ1-1
D: -
V: TRBV18
CDR3: CASSPTGGVMNTEAFF
DNA: TGTGCCAGCTCACCGACTGGAGGAGTTATGAACACTGAAGCTTTCTTT

size: -
J: TRBJ1-5
D: TRBD1
V: TRBV29-1
CDR3: CSVTDRGNQPQHF
DNA: TGCAGCGTTACCGACAGGGGCAATCAGCCCCAGCATTTT

size: -
J: TRBJ1-5
D: TRBD1
V: TRBV6-5
CDR3: CASRRTGGNQPQHF
DNA: TGTGCCAGCAGGCGGACAGGGGGCAATCAGCCCCAGCATTTT

size: -
J: TRBJ2-7
D: -
V: TRBV6-1
CDR3: CASSGRVPLYYEQYF
DNA: TGTGCCAGCAGTGGCAGGGTCCCCCTTTACTACGAGCAGTACTTC

size: -
J: TRBJ2-3
D: -
V: TRBV27
CDR3: CASSPGWGGGTDTQYF
DNA: TGTGCCAGCAGTCCGGGGTGGGGAGGAGGCACAGATACGCAGTATTTT

size: -
J: TRBJ1-4
D: TRBD1
V: TRBV9
CDR3: CASSSGTGLATNEKLFF
DNA: TGTGCCAGCAGCTCCGGGACAGGACTTGCAACTAATGAAAAACTGTTTTTT

size: -
J: TRBJ1-3
D: -
V: TRBV6-1
CDR3: CASSGWGLTSGNTIYF
DNA: TGTGCCAGCAGTGGGTGGGGCCTAACCTCTGGAAACACCATATATTTT

size: -
J: TRBJ2-7
D: TRBD2
V: TRBV27
CDR3: CASRRAGTSGSPAYEQYF
DNA: TGTGCCAGCAGGAGGGCCGGGACTAGCGGGAGTCCGGCATACGAGCAGTACTTC

size: -
J: TRBJ2-3
D: -
V: TRBV7-3
CDR3: CASSSSTDTQYF
DNA: TGTGCCAGCAGCTCTAGCACAGATACGCAGTATTTT

size: -
J: TRBJ1-2
D: TRBD1
V: TRBV30
CDR3: CAWGQGRGYGYTF
DNA: TGTGCCTGGGGACAGGGCCGTGGCTATGGCTACACCTTC

size: -
J: TRBJ2-7
D: -
V: TRBV21-1
CDR3: CASSKDRVYEQYF
DNA: TGTGCCAGCAGCAAAGATCGGGTCTACGAGCAGTACTTC

size: -
J: TRBJ2-1
D: TRBD2
V: TRBV28
CDR3: CASSSPGLARGVGGQFF
DNA: TGTGCCAGCAGCTCTCCTGGACTAGCGAGAGGGGTCGGTGGGCAGTTCTTC

size: -
J: TRBJ2-5
D: TRBD2
V: TRBV11-2
CDR3: CASSLALGGGGKTQYF
DNA: TGTGCCAGCAGCTTGGCGTTGGGCGGGGGGGGGAAGACCCAGTACTTC

size: -
J: TRBJ1-5
D: -
V: TRBV11-2
CDR3: CASSGAGGQPQHF
DNA: TGTGCCAGCAGCGGGGCGGGGGGTCAGCCCCAGCATTTT

size: once
J: TRBJ1-2
D: -
V: TRBV9
CDR3: CASSVQGLNYGYTF
DNA: TGTGCCAGCAGCGTACAAGGACTTAACTATGGCTACACCTTC

size: -
J: TRBJ2-3
D: -
V: TRBV11-2
CDR3: CASSLGLGDTQYF
DNA: TGTGCCAGCAGCTTAGGACTAGGAGATACGCAGTATTTT

size: -
J: TRBJ1-5
D: -
V: TRBV28
CDR3: CASSSGAHQPQHF
DNA: TGTGCCAGCAGTTCAGGGGCTCATCAGCCCCAGCATTTT

size: -
J: TRBJ2-2
D: -
V: TRBV2
CDR3: CASTTENTGELFF
DNA: TGTGCCTCAACGACAGAGAACACCGGGGAGCTGTTTTTT

size: -
J: TRBJ2-7
D: TRBD2
V: TRBV5-1
CDR3: CASSLELAGSSYEQYF
DNA: TGCGCCAGCAGCTTGGAACTAGCGGGTAGCTCCTACGAGCAGTACTTC

size: -
J: TRBJ2-1
D: TRBD1
V: TRBV5-1
CDR3: CASSPTTGNSYNEQFF
DNA: TGCGCCAGCAGCCCAACGACAGGGAACTCCTACAATGAGCAGTTCTTC